The clone carrying this TCR beta chain has more than one count but fewer than ten. Its cognate antigen is unknown. Germline CDR1 is LNHDA and CDR2 is SQIVND (reference sequence). There are 13 residues in the CDR3. Trimming removed 6 bases from V and 6 bases from J, with 15 bases in between. The data originate from a study of beta chain features in type 1 diabetes. Study-wide context: Age, gender and cell yields were similar between patients and healthy donors. Regarding the study as a whole: VDJ junctions from type 1 diabetes patients carried fewer insertions and larger deletions. Moderate but significant shortening of TCRB CDR3s was recorded in all four CD4+ subsets from Type 1 diabetes patients. It was among patients, rather than healthy donors, that naive, central memory and Treg TCRB repertoires appeared more similar.

Expressed TCRB transcripts got sequenced, as all isolated RNA was reverse transcribed. Profiled with immunoSEQ multiplex PCR; TCRdb holds only in-frame clones, not every one. The table lists some 330,000 clones, about 12% of them singletons. Via the markers CD45RO/CCR7/CD25/CD127/CD95/CD27, stem cell-like memory, regulatory, central memory and naive CD4+ cells were sorted. This clonotype was sampled from a woman younger than 30 with type 1 diabetes. Source material: naive CD4+ T cells from blood. The chain joins TRBV19 to TRBJ2-7; D is ambiguous. The CDR3 loop is CASSSQLYSEQYF. In DNA form, the CDR3 reads TGTGCCAGTAGCTCGCAACTTTATTCCGAGCAGTACTTC.